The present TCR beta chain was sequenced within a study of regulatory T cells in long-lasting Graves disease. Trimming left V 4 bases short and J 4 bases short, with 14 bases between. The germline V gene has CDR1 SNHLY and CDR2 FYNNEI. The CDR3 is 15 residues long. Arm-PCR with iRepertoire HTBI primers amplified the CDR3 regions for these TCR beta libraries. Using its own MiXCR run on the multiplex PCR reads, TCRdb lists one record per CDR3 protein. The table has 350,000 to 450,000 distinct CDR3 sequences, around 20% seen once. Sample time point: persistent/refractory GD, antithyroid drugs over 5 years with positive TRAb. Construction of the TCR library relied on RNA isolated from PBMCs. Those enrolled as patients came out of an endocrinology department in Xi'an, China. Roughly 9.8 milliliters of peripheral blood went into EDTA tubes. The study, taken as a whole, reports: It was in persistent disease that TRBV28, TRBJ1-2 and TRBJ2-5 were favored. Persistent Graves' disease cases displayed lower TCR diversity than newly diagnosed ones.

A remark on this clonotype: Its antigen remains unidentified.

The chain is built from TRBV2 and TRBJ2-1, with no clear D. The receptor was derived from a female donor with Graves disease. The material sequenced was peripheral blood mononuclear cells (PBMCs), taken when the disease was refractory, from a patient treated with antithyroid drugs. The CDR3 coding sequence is TGTGCCAGCAGTGGGGCCCCCCCGGTGTACAATGAGCAGTTCTTC. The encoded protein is CASSGAPPVYNEQFF. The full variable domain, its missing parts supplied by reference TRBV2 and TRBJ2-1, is EPEVTQTPSHQVTQMGQEVILRCVPISNHLYFYWYRQILGQKVEFLVSFYNNEISEKSEIFDDQFSVERPDGSNFTLKIRSTKLEDSAMYFCASSGAPPVYNEQFFGPGTRLTVL.